The clone carrying this TCR beta chain was detected many times. This record belongs to a study of CD8 T cells in ankylosing spondylitis. From the 5' RACE reads, TCRdb called clonotypes with MiXCR, one entry per CDR3 protein. The top ten clones hold 4.8% of a sample with 200,000 to 300,000 distinct CDR3 sequences, less than 9.5% of them seen once. The germline gives CDR1 MNHEY, CDR2 SMNVEV (reference sequence). V was pared by 4 bases and J by 4 bases, with 2 bases of the junction left unmatched. This CDR3 spans 13 amino acids. Material for sequencing was blood, either unsorted or a sorted T cell fraction (not recorded which). The rearrangement links TRBV27 to TRBJ1-2, with TRBD1 identical over 8 bases. This clonotype was obtained from a female donor with ankylosing spondylitis or in good health (not recorded which). The CDR3 loop reads CASSSGGGYGYTF. The CDR3 DNA sequence: TGTGCCAGCAGTTCAGGGGGCGGCTATGGCTACACCTTC.